These T cell receptor beta chains were read from a single sample in a study of blood T cells in healthy people across ages. TCRdb reprocessed the 5' RACE reads with MiXCR, giving one entry per CDR3 protein. The sample comprises 750,000 to 850,000 distinct CDR3 sequences, 25% of which are singletons, and 3% to 4.5% rests with the top ten. The same specimen was also included in a second study, on T cells of mothers and their children.

The sample taken for sequencing was blood. Source of these receptors: a boy between 5 and 17 years old in good health. Both conserved end residues are part of each CDR3. D genes are given only for firm matches. The size entry is marked missing in some rows and otherwise reads once, few, many or a size class.

14	TRBV9	NA	few	TRBJ1-6	TGTGCCAGCAGCGTAGACGGGTATAATTCACCCCTCCACTTT	CASSVDGYNSPLHF
13	TRBV12-3/TRBV12-4	NA	few	TRBJ1-3	TGTGCCAGCAGTTTAGAGAGGGCCAACACCATATATTTT	CASSLERANTIYF
16	TRBV4-3	NA	NA	TRBJ1-4	TGCGCCAGCAGCCAAGATCGGTTGCAGGGGAATGAAAAACTGTTTTTT	CASSQDRLQGNEKLFF
15	TRBV7-9	NA	NA	TRBJ2-3	TGTGCCAGCAGCCCGACCGGGACCCACACAGATACGCAGTATTTT	CASSPTGTHTDTQYF
16	TRBV4-3	NA	NA	TRBJ1-2	TGCGCCAGCAGCCAAGATCAGGGCGGCAAGAACTATGGCTACACCTTC	CASSQDQGGKNYGYTF
16	TRBV5-1	NA	NA	TRBJ2-3	TGCGCCAGCAGCCCAGGGGGGGGGTCCAGCACAGATACGCAGTATTTT	CASSPGGGSSTDTQYF
18	TRBV6-5	NA	few	TRBJ2-6	TGTGCCAGCAGTTACTCGAGTCTCGGGGGCTCTGGGGCCAACGTCCTGACTTTC	CASSYSSLGGSGANVLTF
17	TRBV20-1	NA	NA	TRBJ2-4	TGCAGTGCTACCCGGGGAAGGAGGGGCAACTCCAAAAACATTCAGTACTTC	CSATRGRRGNSKNIQYF
15	TRBV4-2	TRBD1	few	TRBJ2-7	TGTGCCAGCAGCCAAGAGGGACAGGGTCTCTCCGAGCAGTACTTC	CASSQEGQGLSEQYF
16	TRBV2	NA	NA	TRBJ2-1	TGTGCCACCAGTACCGACCTGTCGAGCTCCTGCAATGAGCAGTTCTTC	CATSTDLSSSCNEQFF
13	TRBV4-3	NA	NA	TRBJ2-5	TGCGCCAGCAGCCAAGATCTGGGTGGAGAGGGGTTCTTC	CASSQDLGGEGFF
13	TRBV19	NA	few	TRBJ2-7	TGTGCCAGTAGTTCGGGACTTAGCTGCGAGCAGTACTTC	CASSSGLSCEQYF
15	TRBV3-1	NA	few	TRBJ2-1	TGTGCCAGCAGCCAAGTACCAGCGGGCGTCAATGAGCAGTTCTTC	CASSQVPAGVNEQFF
15	TRBV20-1	NA	NA	TRBJ2-3	TGCAGTGCTAGAGGGTCCCTGCCCGGCACAGATACGCAGTATTTT	CSARGSLPGTDTQYF
13	TRBV4-1	NA	few	TRBJ1-2	TGCGCCAGCAGCCAAGATCCCGGTTCGGACTACACCTTC	CASSQDPGSDYTF
12	TRBV12-3/TRBV12-4	NA	few	TRBJ2-1	TGTGCCAGCAGTTTAGTTCTCTGGGAGCAGTTCTTC	CASSLVLWEQFF
17	TRBV9	TRBD2	NA	TRBJ2-1	TGTGCCAGCAGCCCGGGACTAGCGGGGGATTACAGCAATGAGCAGTTCTTC	CASSPGLAGDYSNEQFF
16	TRBV7-8	TRBD1	NA	TRBJ2-1	TGTGCCAGCAGCTTAGATACAGGGGGCTCCTACAATGAGCAGTTCTTC	CASSLDTGGSYNEQFF
18	TRBV20-1	TRBD1	few	TRBJ2-1	TGCAGTGCTAGAGATCCTGGTGGTGGGACAGGGGGCTACAATGAGCAGTTCTTC	CSARDPGGGTGGYNEQFF
16	TRBV15	TRBD1	few	TRBJ2-7	TGTGCCACCAGCAGCCTCGGACAGGGGGCCTGGCCGGAGCAGTACTTC	CATSSLGQGAWPEQYF
13	TRBV12-3/TRBV12-4	NA	NA	TRBJ2-5	TGTGCCAGCAGTAGCCTCGGCCAAGAGACCCAGTACTTC	CASSSLGQETQYF
12	TRBV7-2	NA	NA	TRBJ1-2	TGTGCCAGCAGCGTGACAGGCCCCGGCTACACCTTC	CASSVTGPGYTF
13	TRBV20-1	NA	NA	TRBJ2-7	TGCAGTGCCCAGACTGACACCGTCTACGAGCAGTACTTC	CSAQTDTVYEQYF
18	TRBV12-3/TRBV12-4	TRBD1	few	TRBJ2-1	TGTGCCAGCAGTCTGGGACAGGGGCCCCTGAGCTCCTACAATGAGCAGTTCTTC	CASSLGQGPLSSYNEQFF
16	TRBV7-9	NA	NA	TRBJ2-6	TGTGCCAGCAGCACGGAACGGCACTCTGGGGCCAACGTCCTGACTTTC	CASSTERHSGANVLTF
11	TRBV7-2	NA	NA	TRBJ2-7	TGTGCCAGCAGCGGGTTCCAGGAGCAGTACTTC	CASSGFQEQYF
15	TRBV5-1	TRBD2	NA	TRBJ2-3	TGCGCCAGCAGACTAGCGGGGGAGAGCACAGATACGCAGTATTTT	CASRLAGESTDTQYF
14	TRBV7-2	NA	NA	TRBJ2-1	TGTGCCAGCAGCTTAGAAGACAGGTACAATGAGCAGTTCTTC	CASSLEDRYNEQFF
16	TRBV18	TRBD1	NA	TRBJ2-5	TGTGCCAGCTCAACCTCGGGACAGGGCGTTTCAGAGACCCAGTACTTC	CASSTSGQGVSETQYF
18	TRBV6-5	TRBD1	NA	TRBJ2-7	TGTGCCAGCAGTTACGGCCGCCCCGGGACAGGGACATCCTACGAGCAGTACTTC	CASSYGRPGTGTSYEQYF